Listed here is a single TCR beta chain. The data are from a study of T cell changes during pregnancy in multiple sclerosis. V lost 1 base to trimming and J lost 8 bases, with 18 bases between them. The CDR3 spans 16 residues. Looked up from germline, CDR1 is SGDLS and CDR2 is YYNGEE. Clones were sequenced by immunoSEQ multiplex PCR, and TCRdb holds only the in-frame ones, with some missing. The sample carries roughly 58,000 clones, 92% recorded once. The V call is TRBV9, the J call TRBJ2-2; TRBD1 is a possible D gene (6 bases). The source is a female donor in good health, enrolled as a control in a pregnancy study. The sample was CD4+ T cells from peripheral blood mononuclear cells, taken after pregnancy. This CDR3 reads CASSVLTGTRSGELFF. CDR3 bases: TGTGCCAGCAGCGTATTGACCGGGACACGGTCTGGGGAGCTGTTTTTT.